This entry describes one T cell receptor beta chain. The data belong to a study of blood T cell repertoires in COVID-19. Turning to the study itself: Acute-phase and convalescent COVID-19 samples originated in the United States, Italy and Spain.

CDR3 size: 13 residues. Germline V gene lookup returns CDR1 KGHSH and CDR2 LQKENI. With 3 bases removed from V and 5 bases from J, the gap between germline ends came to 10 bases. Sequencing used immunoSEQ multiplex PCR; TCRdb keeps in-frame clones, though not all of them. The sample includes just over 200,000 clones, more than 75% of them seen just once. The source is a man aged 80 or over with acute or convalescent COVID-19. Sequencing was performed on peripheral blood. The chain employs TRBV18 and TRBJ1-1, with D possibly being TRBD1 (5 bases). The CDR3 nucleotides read TGTGCCAGCTCACCTCAGGGAGGGACTGAAGCTTTCTTT. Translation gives CASSPQGGTEAFF.